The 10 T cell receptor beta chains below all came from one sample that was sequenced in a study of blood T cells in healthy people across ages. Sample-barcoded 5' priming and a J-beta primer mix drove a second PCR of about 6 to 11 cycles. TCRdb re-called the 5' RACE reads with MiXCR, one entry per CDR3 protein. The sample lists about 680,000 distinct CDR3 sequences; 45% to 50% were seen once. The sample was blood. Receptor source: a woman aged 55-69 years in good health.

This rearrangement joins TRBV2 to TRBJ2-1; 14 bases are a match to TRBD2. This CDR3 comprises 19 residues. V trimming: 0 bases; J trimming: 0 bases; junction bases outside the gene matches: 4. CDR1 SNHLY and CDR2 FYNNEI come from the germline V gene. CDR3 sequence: CASSEAWGLAGASYNEQFF. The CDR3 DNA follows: TGTGCCAGCAGTGAAGCGTGGGGACTAGCGGGGGCCTCCTACAATGAGCAGTTCTTC. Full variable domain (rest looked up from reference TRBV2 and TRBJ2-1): EPEVTQTPSHQVTQMGQEVILRCVPISNHLYFYWYRQILGQKVEFLVSFYNNEISEKSEIFDDQFSVERPDGSNFTLKIRSTKLEDSAMYFCASSEAWGLAGASYNEQFFGPGTRLTVL.

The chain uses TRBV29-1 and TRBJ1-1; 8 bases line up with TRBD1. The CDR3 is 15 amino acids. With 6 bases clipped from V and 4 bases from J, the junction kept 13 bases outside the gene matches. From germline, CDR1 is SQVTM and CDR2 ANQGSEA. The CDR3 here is CSVPGPYTGGTEAFF. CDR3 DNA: TGCAGCGTCCCAGGGCCTTACACAGGGGGCACTGAAGCTTTCTTT.

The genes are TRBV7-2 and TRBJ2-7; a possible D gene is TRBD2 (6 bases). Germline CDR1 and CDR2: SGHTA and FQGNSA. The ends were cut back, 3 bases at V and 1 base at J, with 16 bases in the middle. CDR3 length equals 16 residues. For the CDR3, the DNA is TGTGCCAGCAGCTTTATGTCGCGACGGGGGTCCTACGAGCAGTACTTC. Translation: CASSFMSRRGSYEQYF.

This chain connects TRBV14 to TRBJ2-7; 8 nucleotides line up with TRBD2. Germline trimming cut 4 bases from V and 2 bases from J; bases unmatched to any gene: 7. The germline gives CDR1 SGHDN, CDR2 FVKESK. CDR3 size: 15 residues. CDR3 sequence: CASSRLSGTTYEQYF. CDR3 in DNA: TGTGCCAGCAGCCGTCTTAGCGGGACCACCTACGAGCAGTACTTC.

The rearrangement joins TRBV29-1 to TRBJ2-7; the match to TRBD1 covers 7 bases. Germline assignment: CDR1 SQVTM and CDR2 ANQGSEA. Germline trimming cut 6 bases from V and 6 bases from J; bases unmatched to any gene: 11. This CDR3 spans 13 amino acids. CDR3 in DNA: TGCAGCGTACGTGACAGGGACAGAGGCGAGCAGTACTTC. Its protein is CSVRDRDRGEQYF.

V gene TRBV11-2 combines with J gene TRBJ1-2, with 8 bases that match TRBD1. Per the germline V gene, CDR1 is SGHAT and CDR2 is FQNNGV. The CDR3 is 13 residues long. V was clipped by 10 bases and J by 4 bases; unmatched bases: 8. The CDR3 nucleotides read TGTGCCACCGCGGACAGGGCTACCTATGGCTACACCTTC. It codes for CATADRATYGYTF.

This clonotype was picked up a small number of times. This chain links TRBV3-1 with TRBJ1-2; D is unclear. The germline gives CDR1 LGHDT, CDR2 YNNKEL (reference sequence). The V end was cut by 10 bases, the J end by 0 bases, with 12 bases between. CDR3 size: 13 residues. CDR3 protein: CATCQDPNYGYTF. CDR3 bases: TGTGCCACATGCCAGGATCCTAACTATGGCTACACCTTC. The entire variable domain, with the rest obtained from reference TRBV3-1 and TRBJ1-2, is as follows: DTAVSQTPKYLVTQMGNDKSIKCEQNLGHDTMYWYKQDSKKFLKIMFSYNNKELIINETVPNRFSPKSPDKAHLNLHINSLELGDSAVYFCATCQDPNYGYTFGSGTRLTVV.

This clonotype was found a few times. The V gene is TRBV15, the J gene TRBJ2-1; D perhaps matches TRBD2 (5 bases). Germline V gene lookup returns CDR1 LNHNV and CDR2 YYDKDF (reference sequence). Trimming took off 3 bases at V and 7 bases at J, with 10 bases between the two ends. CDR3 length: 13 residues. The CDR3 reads CATSSRTGNEQFF. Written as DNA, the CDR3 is TGTGCCACCAGCAGTAGGACTGGGAATGAGCAGTTCTTC.

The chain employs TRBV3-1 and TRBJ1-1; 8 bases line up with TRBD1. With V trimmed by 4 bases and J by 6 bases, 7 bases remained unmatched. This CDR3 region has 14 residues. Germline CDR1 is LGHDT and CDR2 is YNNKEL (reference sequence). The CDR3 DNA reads TGTGCCAGCAGCCGGACAGGGTCGGATGCTGAAGCTTTCTTT. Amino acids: CASSRTGSDAEAFF.

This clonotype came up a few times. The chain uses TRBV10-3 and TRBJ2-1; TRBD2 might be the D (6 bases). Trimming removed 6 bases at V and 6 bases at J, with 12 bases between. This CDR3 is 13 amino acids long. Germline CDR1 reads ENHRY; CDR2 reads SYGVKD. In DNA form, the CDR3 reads TGTGCCATCAGGGAGGGGTTAGGCAATGAGCAGTTCTTC. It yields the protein CAIREGLGNEQFF.